This TCR beta chain came from a study of radiation and T cells in renal cell carcinoma. Trimming cost V 5 bases and J 9 bases; bases outside gene matches: 10. The CDR3 consists of 14 residues. From germline, CDR1 is MNHEY and CDR2 SVGAGI. Study-wide results and caveats: Compared with controls, irradiated tumors showed greater TCR clonality. Sampling covered only about 0.97 g of each tumor.

The treatment: treatment-naive control, cytoreductive nephrectomy. Treatment-naive patients without radiation supplied the control tumors at nephrectomy. Concerning this clone: Its matching antigen is unknown.

The assay was immunoSEQ multiplex PCR, and TCRdb's table has in-frame clones only and misses some. The repertoire holds some 14,000 clones, about 56% seen once, with roughly 11% in the top ten. This TCR derives from a man aged 50-60 years with renal cell carcinoma. The chain has TRBV6-5 and TRBJ2-1; 7 bases match TRBD2. This specimen consisted of tumor tissue, obtained from a patient whose treatment was nephrectomy without radiotherapy. CDR3 amino acids: CASSKAGPRGEQFF. In DNA form, the CDR3 reads TGTGCCAGCAGTAAAGCGGGGCCGCGGGGTGAGCAGTTCTTC.